Reported below is one T cell receptor beta chain. These data are taken from a study of Ad26.COV2.S vaccination and SARS-CoV-2 variants. The wider study: The trial was COV1001 and the donor's arm was Ad26.COV2.S.

This table comes from immunoSEQ multiplex PCR, and its TCRdb copy is limited to in-frame clones, with some not included. The sample consists of about 480,000 clones, around nine tenths of them appearing once. Treatment given: 19 received Ad26.COV2.S at low or high dose, single or two shots; five or six received placebo; per-sample allocation not given. Vaccine and placebo recipients were sampled on day 63 after the first injection. The shot given was an Ad26 vector that makes Wuhan-strain SARS-CoV-2 spike. V was pared by 6 bases and J by 9 bases, with 11 bases between. Germline loops: CDR1 LGHNA, CDR2 YSLEER. The CDR3 loop spans 12 amino acids.

The chain combines TRBV4-3 with TRBJ2-2, with D maybe TRBD1 (6 bases). This specimen consisted of peripheral blood, obtained in a trial of Ad26.COV2.S vaccine versus placebo. The receptor's source is a person between 18 and 65 years old who received the Ad26.COV2.S COVID-19 vaccine or a placebo. CDR3 coding DNA: TGCGCCAGCAGGGCAGGGGAGCGGGAGCTGTTTTTT. This encodes CASRAGERELFF.